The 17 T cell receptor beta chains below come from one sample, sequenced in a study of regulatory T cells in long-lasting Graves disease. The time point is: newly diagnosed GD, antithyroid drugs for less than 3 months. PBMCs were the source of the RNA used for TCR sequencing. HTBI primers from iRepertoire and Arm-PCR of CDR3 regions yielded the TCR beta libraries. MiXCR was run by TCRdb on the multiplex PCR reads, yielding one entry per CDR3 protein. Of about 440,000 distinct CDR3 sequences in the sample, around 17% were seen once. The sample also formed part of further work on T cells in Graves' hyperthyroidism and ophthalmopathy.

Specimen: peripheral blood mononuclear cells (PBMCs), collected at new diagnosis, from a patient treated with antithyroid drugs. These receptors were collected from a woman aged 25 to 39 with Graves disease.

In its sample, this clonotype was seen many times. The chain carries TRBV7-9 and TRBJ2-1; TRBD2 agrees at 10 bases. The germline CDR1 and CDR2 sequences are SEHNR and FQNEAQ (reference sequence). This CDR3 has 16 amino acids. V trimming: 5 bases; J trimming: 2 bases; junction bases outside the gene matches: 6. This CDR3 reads CASSPLAGAAYNEQFF. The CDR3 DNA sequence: TGTGCCAGCAGCCCTCTAGCGGGAGCCGCCTACAATGAGCAGTTCTTC.

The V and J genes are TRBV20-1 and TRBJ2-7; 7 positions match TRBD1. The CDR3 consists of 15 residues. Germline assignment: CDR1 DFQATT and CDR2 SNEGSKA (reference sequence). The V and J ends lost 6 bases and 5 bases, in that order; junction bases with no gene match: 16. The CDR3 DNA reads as TGCAGTGCATGGCCGGAACAGGGGTTATACGACGAGCAGTACTTC. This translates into CSAWPEQGLYDEQYF.

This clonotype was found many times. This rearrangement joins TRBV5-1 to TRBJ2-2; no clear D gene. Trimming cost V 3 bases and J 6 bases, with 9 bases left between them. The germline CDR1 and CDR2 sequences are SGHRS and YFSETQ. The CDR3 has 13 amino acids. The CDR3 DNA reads TGCGCCAGCAGCTCAAGGGCTGCCGGGGAGCTGTTTTTT. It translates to CASSSRAAGELFF.

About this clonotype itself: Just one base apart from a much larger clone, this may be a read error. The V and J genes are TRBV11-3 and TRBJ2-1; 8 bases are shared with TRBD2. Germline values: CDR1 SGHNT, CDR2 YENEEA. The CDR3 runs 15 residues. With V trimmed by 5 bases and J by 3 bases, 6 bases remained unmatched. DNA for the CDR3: TGTGCCAGCAGCCCGGGACTAGTGGTCTACAATGAGCAGTTCTTC. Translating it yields CASSPGLVVYNEQFF.

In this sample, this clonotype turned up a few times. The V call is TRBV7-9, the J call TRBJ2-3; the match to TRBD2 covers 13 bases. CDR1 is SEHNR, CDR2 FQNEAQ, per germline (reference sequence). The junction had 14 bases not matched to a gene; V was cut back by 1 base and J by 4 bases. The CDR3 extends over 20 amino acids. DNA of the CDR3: TGTGCCAGCAGCTTAGATGGGTCCCTGACTAGCGGGAGGATCGCAGATACGCAGTATTTT. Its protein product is CASSLDGSLTSGRIADTQYF.

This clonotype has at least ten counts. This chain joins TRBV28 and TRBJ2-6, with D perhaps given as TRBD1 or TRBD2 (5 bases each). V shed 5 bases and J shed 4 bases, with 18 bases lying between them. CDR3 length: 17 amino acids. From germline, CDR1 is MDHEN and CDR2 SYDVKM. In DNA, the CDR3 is TGTGCCAGCAGTAGAAGGGGAGACGGGTCCGGGGCCAACGTCCTGACTTTC. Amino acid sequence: CASSRRGDGSGANVLTF.

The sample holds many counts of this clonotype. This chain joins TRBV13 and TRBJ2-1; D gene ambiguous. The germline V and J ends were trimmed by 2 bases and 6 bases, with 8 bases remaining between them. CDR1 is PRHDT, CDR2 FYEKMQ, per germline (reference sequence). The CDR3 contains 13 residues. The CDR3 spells CASSLKQSNEQFF. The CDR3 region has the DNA TGTGCCAGCAGCTTAAAGCAGTCCAATGAGCAGTTCTTC.

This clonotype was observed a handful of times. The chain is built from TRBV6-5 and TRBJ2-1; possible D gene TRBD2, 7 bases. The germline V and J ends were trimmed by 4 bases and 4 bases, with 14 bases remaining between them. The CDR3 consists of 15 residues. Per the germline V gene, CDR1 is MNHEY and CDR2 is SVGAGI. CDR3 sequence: CASSLGGAGYNEQFF. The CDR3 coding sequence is TGTGCCAGCAGTTTGGGGGGGGCGGGTTACAATGAGCAGTTCTTC.

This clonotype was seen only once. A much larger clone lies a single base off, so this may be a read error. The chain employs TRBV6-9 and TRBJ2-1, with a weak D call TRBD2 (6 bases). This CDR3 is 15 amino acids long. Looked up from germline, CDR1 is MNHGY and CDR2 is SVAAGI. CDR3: CPSSYTGADKNEQFF. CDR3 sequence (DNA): TGTCCCAGCAGTTACACGGGAGCGGATAAAAATGAGCAGTTCTTC.

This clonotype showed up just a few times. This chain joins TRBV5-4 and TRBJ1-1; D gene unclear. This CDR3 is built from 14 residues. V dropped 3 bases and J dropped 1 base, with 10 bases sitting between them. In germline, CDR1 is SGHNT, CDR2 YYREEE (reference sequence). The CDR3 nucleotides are TGTGCCAGCAGCTCCCCCCGTGGGAACACTGAAGCTTTCTTT. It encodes CASSSPRGNTEAFF.

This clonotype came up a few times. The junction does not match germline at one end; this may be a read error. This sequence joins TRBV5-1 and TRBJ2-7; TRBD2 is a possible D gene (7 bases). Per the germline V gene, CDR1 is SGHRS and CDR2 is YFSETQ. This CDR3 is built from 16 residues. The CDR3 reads CASSRGAGRSSYEQYF. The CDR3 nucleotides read TGTGCCAGCAGCCGGGGGGCAGGCAGAAGCTCCTACGAGCAGTACTTC.

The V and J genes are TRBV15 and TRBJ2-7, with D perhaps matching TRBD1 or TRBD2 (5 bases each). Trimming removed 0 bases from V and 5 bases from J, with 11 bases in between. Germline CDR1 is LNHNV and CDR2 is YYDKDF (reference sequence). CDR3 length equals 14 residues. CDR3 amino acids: CATSRDLGDDEQYF. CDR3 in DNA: TGTGCCACCAGCAGAGATCTAGGGGACGACGAGCAGTACTTC.

Written as DNA, the CDR3 is TGTGCCAGCAGTTTAAGTAGGGACAAGAGGTCCTACAATGAGCAGTTCTTC. This translates into CASSLSRDKRSYNEQFF. This chain uses TRBV12-3 or TRBV12-4 with TRBJ2-1; TRBD1 might be the D (6 bases). V shed 2 bases and J shed 1 base, with 15 bases lying between them. The CDR3 sequence is 17 residues long.

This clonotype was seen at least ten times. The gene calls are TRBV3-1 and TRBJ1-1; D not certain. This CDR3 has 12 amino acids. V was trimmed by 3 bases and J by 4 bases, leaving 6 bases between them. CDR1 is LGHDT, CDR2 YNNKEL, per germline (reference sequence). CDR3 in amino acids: CASSQGGTEAFF. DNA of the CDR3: TGTGCCAGCAGCCAGGGCGGCACTGAAGCTTTCTTT.

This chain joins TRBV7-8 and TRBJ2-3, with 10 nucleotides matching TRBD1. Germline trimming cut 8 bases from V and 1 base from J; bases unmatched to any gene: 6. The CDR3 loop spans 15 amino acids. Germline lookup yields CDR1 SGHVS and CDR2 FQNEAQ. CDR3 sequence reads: CASSQTGGRTDTQYF. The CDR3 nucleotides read TGTGCCAGCTCTCAGACAGGGGGCCGCACAGATACGCAGTATTTT.

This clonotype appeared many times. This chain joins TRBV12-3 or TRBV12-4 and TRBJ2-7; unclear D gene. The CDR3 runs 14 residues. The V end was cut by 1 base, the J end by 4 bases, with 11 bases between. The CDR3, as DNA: TGTGCCAGCAGTTTAGACACAAACCGTTACGAGCAGTACTTC. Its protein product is CASSLDTNRYEQYF.

This CDR3 is CSATTRGAFSYNEQFF. The CDR3 DNA follows: TGCAGTGCTACCACCCGGGGGGCATTCTCCTACAATGAGCAGTTCTTC. V and J are TRBV20-1 and TRBJ2-1; a weak D match, TRBD2 (7 bases). This CDR3 has 16 residues. Trimming took 4 bases from V and 0 from J, leaving 16 bases between them. The V gene's germline CDR1 is DFQATT and CDR2 SNEGSKA (reference sequence).